This is a list of T cell receptor beta chains from one sample in a study of CD4 T cells in relation to SARS-CoV-2 and coronaviruses. Measured with immunoSEQ multiplex PCR; TCRdb has only the in-frame clones, and not every one. The data show tens of thousands of clones, with approximately 90% seen just once and roughly a tenth held by the top ten. Sequencing was performed on memory CD4+ T cells from PBMCs. The source of these receptors is an adult with COVID-19. Each CDR3 is given with its conserved first and last residue. A D gene is named only where the DNA matches it firmly. Rows may omit the clone size; those that give it use once, few, many or a size class.

clone size	D gene	V gene	J gene	CDR3 DNA	CDR3 protein
-	-	TRBV29-1	TRBJ2-4	TGCAGCGTATCCAGGGGACTAGCCAAAAACATTCAGTACTTC	CSVSRGLAKNIQYF
-	-	TRBV27	TRBJ2-3	TGTGCCAGCAGTCTCTCAGAGCCCCGAGGTACAGATACGCAGTATTTT	CASSLSEPRGTDTQYF
-	-	TRBV29-1	TRBJ1-1	TGCAGCGTTGAAACAGGAGGGAAATCTGAAGCTTTCTTT	CSVETGGKSEAFF
-	-	TRBV3-1/TRBV3-2	TRBJ1-4	TGTGCCAGCAGCCAAGATTACCGAGGGGAAAAACTGTTTTTT	CASSQDYRGEKLFF
-	TRBD1	TRBV29-1	TRBJ1-4	TGCAGCGTCTTGACAGGGGCTAATGAAAAACTGTTTTTT	CSVLTGANEKLFF
-	TRBD2	TRBV19	TRBJ2-5	TGTGCCAGTAGACCCGCACTAGCGGGGGGGCCGAAGACCCAGTACTTC	CASRPALAGGPKTQYF
-	-	TRBV5-4	TRBJ1-3	TGTGCCAGCAGCTGGCAAGGACAGTTGGGGAACACCATATATTTT	CASSWQGQLGNTIYF
-	-	TRBV6-5	TRBJ1-1	TGTGCCAGCAAGAATAGGGGGGAGAACACTGAAGCTTTCTTT	CASKNRGENTEAFF
-	-	TRBV3-1/TRBV3-2	TRBJ2-1	TGTGCCAGCAGCCAAGATGGAGCAAACAATGAGCAGTTCTTC	CASSQDGANNEQFF
-	-	TRBV5-1	TRBJ2-2	TGCGCCAGCAGCCCGAGACAATCCACCGGGGAGCTGTTTTTT	CASSPRQSTGELFF
-	TRBD1	TRBV12-5	TRBJ1-2	TGTGCTAGTGGTTTGAGAACAGGGGGAAAAGGCTACACCTTC	CASGLRTGGKGYTF
-	-	TRBV11-2	TRBJ2-7	TGTGCCAGCAGCTTAGATCATTCCAGCCGGGGGAAGGGCGAGCAGTACTTC	CASSLDHSSRGKGEQYF
-	-	TRBV25-1	TRBJ1-2	TGTGCCAGCAGTGAGGAGGACAGATACTATGGCTACACCTTC	CASSEEDRYYGYTF
-	-	TRBV19	TRBJ1-1	TGTGCCAGTCGGAACACTGAAGCTTTCTTT	CASRNTEAFF
once	TRBD2	TRBV19	TRBJ2-3	TGTGCCAGTAGTATCGGACTAGGTGATACGCAGTATTTT	CASSIGLGDTQYF
-	-	TRBV7-8	TRBJ1-6	TGTGCCAGCAGCTTATCTCCACAGGGTAATTCACCCCTCCACTTT	CASSLSPQGNSPLHF
-	TRBD2	TRBV7-9	TRBJ2-1	TGTGCCAGCAGCTTACATAAACTAGCGGGGCCGGACAATGAGCAGTTCTTC	CASSLHKLAGPDNEQFF
-	-	TRBV5-4	TRBJ2-1	TGTGCCAGCAGCCCTGATCCAGGGGCATCCTACAATGAGCAGTTCTTC	CASSPDPGASYNEQFF
once	-	TRBV5-5	TRBJ2-1	TGTGCCAGCAGTGAGGGGCCATACAATGAGCAGTTCTTC	CASSEGPYNEQFF
-	TRBD2	TRBV7-3	TRBJ2-5	TGTGCCAGCAGCTTCCCGACTAGCGGGGGACAAGAGACCCAGTACTTC	CASSFPTSGGQETQYF
-	TRBD1	TRBV2	TRBJ1-6	TGTGCCAGCAGGGACAGGGTAGGTTCACCCCTCCACTTT	CASRDRVGSPLHF
-	-	TRBV28	TRBJ2-7	TGTGCCACAACCCAGGGGAGATACGAGCAGTACTTC	CATTQGRYEQYF
-	-	TRBV5-1	TRBJ2-5	TGCGCCAGCAGCTTAGGGGGGCCGGAGACCCAGTACTTC	CASSLGGPETQYF
-	-	TRBV7-2	TRBJ2-1	TGTGCCAGCAGCCAATCTAGGGAATACAATGAGCAGTTCTTC	CASSQSREYNEQFF
-	-	TRBV20-1	TRBJ2-7	TGCAGTGCTAGTAGGAGTAAGGGAAACGAGCAGTACTTC	CSASRSKGNEQYF
-	-	TRBV5-1	TRBJ1-1	TGCGCCAGCAGCTTGTTCCAGGGATGGAACACTGAAGCTTTCTTT	CASSLFQGWNTEAFF
-	TRBD1	TRBV5-6	TRBJ2-5	TGTGCCAGCAGCCTAGGGACAGGGTGGGGCGAGACCCAGTACTTC	CASSLGTGWGETQYF
-	-	TRBV5-1	TRBJ2-2	TGCGCCAGCAGACGTACGGGGGAGCCAGACGGTAGCACCGGGGAGCTGTTTTTT	CASRRTGEPDGSTGELFF
-	TRBD2	TRBV9	TRBJ2-7	TGTGCCAGCAGCGTAGTTCCTAGCGGGGGGGCAGGCGAGCAGTACTTC	CASSVVPSGGAGEQYF
once	-	TRBV11-2	TRBJ1-2	TGTGCCAGCAGCTCCCGGGACTCGGGCTACACCTTC	CASSSRDSGYTF
-	-	TRBV7-7	TRBJ2-2	TGTGCTAGCCCTCGGGACACCGGGGAGCTGTTTTTT	CASPRDTGELFF
-	-	TRBV14	TRBJ1-3	TGTGCCAGCAGCCAAGATCTCAGCTCTGGAAACACCATATATTTT	CASSQDLSSGNTIYF
-	TRBD2	TRBV2	TRBJ2-5	TGTGCCAGCAGTGCTGCGGGGGGGGAGACCCAGTACTTC	CASSAAGGETQYF
-	-	TRBV3-1/TRBV3-2	TRBJ1-4	TGTGCCAGCAGTACGCCGGGACGGGAAAATGAAAAACTGTTTTTT	CASSTPGRENEKLFF
-	-	TRBV15	TRBJ1-5	TGTGCCACCAGCAGAGGTACGGGGAGCTACAATCAGCCCCAGCATTTT	CATSRGTGSYNQPQHF
-	-	TRBV5-4	TRBJ2-2	TGTGCCAGCAGCTCGCGCGCCCCGGGACGGTGGGCCGGGGAGCTGTTTTTT	CASSSRAPGRWAGELFF
-	TRBD1	TRBV5-1	TRBJ1-6	TGCGCCAGCAGCGGCGGGACAGGGGGCAATTCACCCCTCCACTTT	CASSGGTGGNSPLHF
-	-	TRBV7-9	TRBJ1-1	TGTGCCAGCAGAGTCCCGGGACGGGACACTGAAGCTTTCTTT	CASRVPGRDTEAFF
once	TRBD1	TRBV11-2	TRBJ2-7	TGTGCCAGCAGCCGTGGGACAGGACGTTACGAGCAGTACTTC	CASSRGTGRYEQYF
-	-	TRBV3-1/TRBV3-2	TRBJ2-1	TGTGCCAGCAGCCAAATTGGAGCGCGGGACAATGAGCAGTTCTTC	CASSQIGARDNEQFF
-	-	TRBV19	TRBJ2-2	TGTGCCAGTAGTATTGAAGGGGGAGAGTTTGCCGGGGAGCTGTTTTTT	CASSIEGGEFAGELFF
-	TRBD2	TRBV5-1	TRBJ2-1	TGCGCCAGCAGCTTGGCACCTAGCGGGGGGCATTACAATGAGCAGTTCTTC	CASSLAPSGGHYNEQFF
-	-	TRBV7-2	TRBJ2-6	TGTGCCAGCAGCAAACCCTTAGCGTCGGCCAACGTCCTGACTTTC	CASSKPLASANVLTF
-	-	TRBV14	TRBJ1-5	TGTGCCTCCTGGACCGTGAAGGCCCCTATAAAGCCCCAGCATTTT	CASWTVKAPIKPQHF
-	TRBD1	TRBV7-2	TRBJ1-1	TGTGCCAGCAGCCCGGATGGGAGGGGGCTGACTGAAGCTTTCTTT	CASSPDGRGLTEAFF
-	-	TRBV28	TRBJ1-5	TGTGCCAGCAGTTCCGTAAACCCCCAACCCTCGGACAGTCTGGGGGGCTACAATCAGCCCCAGCATTTT	CASSSVNPQPSDSLGGYNQPQHF
-	TRBD2	TRBV5-8	TRBJ2-3	TGTGCCAGCAGCTCAGGACTAGCGGGGGCACTCGGGAGAGATACGCAGTATTTT	CASSSGLAGALGRDTQYF
-	-	TRBV5-4	TRBJ2-5	TGTGCCAGCAGCTTCGACAGATTTGGAGAGACCCAGTACTTC	CASSFDRFGETQYF
-	-	TRBV19	TRBJ1-4	TGTGCCAGTTCCAGGGAACCTATTGCAACTAATGAAAAACTGTTTTTT	CASSREPIATNEKLFF
-	-	TRBV7-8	TRBJ1-5	TGTGCCAGCAGCTTAGGGGGGGGAGGTCAGCCCCAGCATTTT	CASSLGGGGQPQHF
-	TRBD2	TRBV29-1	TRBJ2-7	TGCAGCGTTGAAGGGAGGACTAGCGGTATCGACGAGCAGTACTTC	CSVEGRTSGIDEQYF
once	TRBD1	TRBV27	TRBJ2-7	TGTGCCAGCAGTTTATCCTCCGGGACAGGGTTCTACGAGCAGTACTTC	CASSLSSGTGFYEQYF
-	-	TRBV5-1	TRBJ2-7	TGCGCCAGCAGCTTGGGACTAGTTCTGTTCGAGCAGTACTTC	CASSLGLVLFEQYF
-	-	TRBV6-5	TRBJ1-2	TGTGCCAGCAGTTACTCTGGGGGGGCGCTTATAGGCTACACCTTC	CASSYSGGALIGYTF